These T cell receptor beta chains were read from a single sample in a study of blood T cell repertoires in COVID-19. Using immunoSEQ multiplex PCR, the repertoire was profiled, and TCRdb retains in-frame clones only, with some absent. The data contain hundreds of thousands of clones, roughly nine tenths of them seen just once; the ten biggest clones take up 2.6%. Sequenced input: PBMCs or T cells enriched from blood (not recorded which). These receptors all stem from a man aged 55 to 70 who had recovered from COVID-19. The CDR3 runs from the conserved cysteine through the conserved F or W. D genes are given only for firm matches. Clone size is not always given. Where it is, it says once, few, many or a class for expanded clones.

V,size,D,J,DNA,CDR3
TRBV5-1,.,.,TRBJ2-2,TGCGCCAGCCGGCAGGAATCAGGTTACGGCACCGGGGAGCTGTTTTTT,CASRQESGYGTGELFF
TRBV6-1,.,.,TRBJ1-1,TGTGCCAGCAGTGCTCCAGGGTATTCTCGTGACACTGAAGCTTTCTTT,CASSAPGYSRDTEAFF
TRBV9,.,TRBD1,TRBJ1-4,TGTGCCAGCAGCTCCGGACAGGGCAGGGAAAAACTGTTTTTT,CASSSGQGREKLFF
TRBV11-3,.,TRBD2,TRBJ2-1,TGTGCCAGCAGCTCGCCAGGGAGGGATGAGCAGTTCTTC,CASSSPGRDEQFF
TRBV6-1,many,.,TRBJ1-1,TGTGCCAGCAGCACAGACACGCACACTGAAGCTTTCTTT,CASSTDTHTEAFF
TRBV19,.,TRBD1,TRBJ1-5,TGTGCCAGTAGTATAAGGGGACAGGGACCAAATCAGCCCCAGCATTTT,CASSIRGQGPNQPQHF
TRBV9,.,.,TRBJ2-3,TGTGCCAGCAGCGTAGAGGTTAGCGGAGATACGCAGTATTTT,CASSVEVSGDTQYF
TRBV5-8,.,.,TRBJ2-4,TGTGCCAGCAGCTTTCCAATAGCCAAAAACATTCAGTACTTC,CASSFPIAKNIQYF
TRBV15,.,.,TRBJ1-4,TGTGCCACCAGCAGAGACCGTTCCGGGGGACCTAATGAAAAACTGTTTTTT,CATSRDRSGGPNEKLFF
TRBV6-2/TRBV6-3,.,TRBD1,TRBJ1-5,TGTGCCAGCAGTCACTCCGCGACAGGGTTGGAGCCCCAGCATTTT,CASSHSATGLEPQHF
TRBV10-3,.,.,TRBJ1-5,TGTGCCATCAGTGAGTCGCGAGAGCCCCAGCATTTT,CAISESREPQHF
TRBV19,.,TRBD1,TRBJ1-5,TGTGCCAGTACCCCGACAGGGGGAGAAATTCAGCCCCAGCATTTT,CASTPTGGEIQPQHF
TRBV6-5,.,.,TRBJ2-7,TGTGCCAGTTCCCTTGGTTTGGGGCGCGAGCAGTACTTC,CASSLGLGREQYF
TRBV6-6,.,TRBD1,TRBJ2-7,TGTGCCAGCAGTGGGGGACAGGTCCTCTACGAGCAGTACTTC,CASSGGQVLYEQYF
TRBV11-3,.,TRBD1,TRBJ1-1,TGTGCCAGCAGCCCACGACAGGGAGAAAACACTGAAGCTTTCTTT,CASSPRQGENTEAFF
TRBV5-3,.,.,TRBJ2-5,TGTGCCAGAAGCGGGAACCTACAGGGTCGACAAGAGACCCAGTACTTC,CARSGNLQGRQETQYF
TRBV7-9,.,TRBD1,TRBJ1-5,TGTGCCAGCAGCTTTTGGACAGGGACGGCCTCCAATCAGCCCCAGCATTTT,CASSFWTGTASNQPQHF
TRBV3-1/TRBV3-2,.,TRBD1,TRBJ1-4,TGTGCCAGCAGCAAACAGGGGGGTGAAAAACTGTTTTTT,CASSKQGGEKLFF
TRBV9,.,TRBD1,TRBJ2-2,TGTGCCAGCAGCGTCGGACAGGCGAACACCGGGGAGCTGTTTTTT,CASSVGQANTGELFF
TRBV3-1/TRBV3-2,.,.,TRBJ1-1,TGTGCCAGCAGCCAAGATCAGGGGCACACTGAAGCTTTCTTT,CASSQDQGHTEAFF
TRBV4-1,.,TRBD1,TRBJ1-5,TGCGCCAGCAGCCAACCGGGACAGGAAACTAATCAGCCCCAGCATTTT,CASSQPGQETNQPQHF
TRBV6-5,.,.,TRBJ2-5,TGTGCCAGCTTCGGACAGAACCAAGAGACCCAGTACTTC,CASFGQNQETQYF
TRBV30,few,.,TRBJ2-7,TGTGCCTGTGGCACCAACTACGAGCAGTACTTC,CACGTNYEQYF
TRBV19,.,TRBD1,TRBJ2-5,TGTGCCAGTAGTGTGGGGACAGCAGAGACCCAGTACTTC,CASSVGTAETQYF
TRBV21-1,.,.,TRBJ2-7,TGTGCCAGCAGCACCGCGGGTTTTACAGGGGGTCGGACCTACGAGCAGTACTTC,CASSTAGFTGGRTYEQYF
TRBV28,.,.,TRBJ2-1,TGTGCCAGCAGCCATAGAGGTTATTATGAGCAGTTCTTC,CASSHRGYYEQFF
TRBV7-2,once,TRBD1,TRBJ1-2,TGTGCCAGCAGCAAGGGACAGAGCTATGGCTACACCTTC,CASSKGQSYGYTF
TRBV7-9,.,TRBD2,TRBJ2-3,TGTGCCAGCAGCTTAACCGGGACTACTACAGATACGCAGTATTTT,CASSLTGTTTDTQYF
TRBV6-2/TRBV6-3,.,.,TRBJ2-7,TGTGCCAGCAGTTACTCTGTGGCAGACCTTCGGGACGAGCAGTACTTC,CASSYSVADLRDEQYF
TRBV11-1,few,.,TRBJ1-4,TGTGCCAGCAGCCGAGAGGCCGGACAGACGTTTTTT,CASSREAGQTFF
TRBV7-8,.,TRBD1,TRBJ1-5,TGTGCCAGCAGCTTACAATTGACAGGGGGTAATAGCAATCAGCCCCAGCATTTT,CASSLQLTGGNSNQPQHF
TRBV4-1,.,TRBD1,TRBJ1-1,TGCGCCAGCAGCCAGGGACAGGGGGCGACCACTGAAGCTTTCTTT,CASSQGQGATTEAFF
TRBV15,few,.,TRBJ1-2,TGTGCCACCAGCAGAGACAAATATGGCTACACCTTC,CATSRDKYGYTF
TRBV30,.,.,TRBJ2-7,TGTGCCTGGAGTGCGACTATGACCCACCTCCCCTACGAGCAGTACTTC,CAWSATMTHLPYEQYF
TRBV29-1,.,.,TRBJ1-4,TGCAGCGTTGCTAGGGAGTTCGGTGAAAAACTGTTTTTT,CSVAREFGEKLFF
TRBV6-5,once,.,TRBJ2-2,TGTGCCAGCGAGCTCCTCGGGGAGCTGTTTTTT,CASELLGELFF
TRBV18,.,.,TRBJ1-4,TGTGCCAGCTCACCACGCGCCGAAAAACTGTTTTTT,CASSPRAEKLFF
TRBV19,.,.,TRBJ1-2,TGTGCCAGTAGTGGAGATTGGCGCTATGGCTACACCTTC,CASSGDWRYGYTF
TRBV10-1,.,.,TRBJ1-5,TGCGCCAGCAAAAGGAGGTGCAATCAGCCCCAGCATTTT,CASKRRCNQPQHF
TRBV7-3,.,.,TRBJ2-1,TGTGCCAGCAGCTTAGACCCAGGAGGAAGGAGTCATGAGCAGTTCTTC,CASSLDPGGRSHEQFF
TRBV29-1,.,TRBD1,TRBJ1-2,TGCAGCGTTGACGCGGGACAGGATGGGATGGGCTACACCTTC,CSVDAGQDGMGYTF
TRBV12-5,once,TRBD1,TRBJ2-5,TGTGCTAGTGGTTTGGGACAGGGGAAAGAGACCCAGTACTTC,CASGLGQGKETQYF
TRBV11-2,.,.,TRBJ2-7,TGTGCCAGCAGCCAAACAGGGAACTCCTACGAGCAGTACTTC,CASSQTGNSYEQYF
TRBV19,few,TRBD1,TRBJ1-1,TGTGCCAGTAGTATTTACGGGACAGGGTTTCAATCCACTGAAGCTTTCTTT,CASSIYGTGFQSTEAFF
TRBV6-1,many,TRBD1,TRBJ2-3,TGTGCCAGCAGTGAAGTTAGCCAGGGGGTGGCAGATACGCAGTATTTT,CASSEVSQGVADTQYF
TRBV7-6,.,TRBD2,TRBJ2-3,TGTGCCAGCAGCTTATCGTTCGGGGGGATGGCAGATACGCAGTATTTT,CASSLSFGGMADTQYF
TRBV11-1,.,.,TRBJ2-3,TGTGCCAGCAGCTTCCGAGGCGGCACGAGCACAGATACGCAGTATTTT,CASSFRGGTSTDTQYF
TRBV6-5,.,TRBD2,TRBJ2-5,TGTGCCAGCAGAACTAGCGGGGGAGACCACAGGGCCCAGTACTTC,CASRTSGGDHRAQYF
TRBV6-5,.,.,TRBJ2-5,TGTGCCAGCGGGAGGCGCGGTTCCAAGCAAGAGACCCAGTACTTC,CASGRRGSKQETQYF
TRBV11-1,.,TRBD1,TRBJ2-7,TGTGCCAGCAGCCGAATTGCGACAGGGGGAACCTACGAGCAGTACTTC,CASSRIATGGTYEQYF